The 3 T cell receptor beta chains in this list originate from one sample, sequenced in a study of T cells in localized non-small cell lung cancer. Assay: immunoSEQ multiplex PCR; the TCRdb copy retains only in-frame clones and omits some. This table has about 52,000 clones, 80% appearing once. Sequences were derived from PBMCs, sampled before any cancer treatment. All receptors derive from a woman aged 35 to 70 with stage II lung adenocarcinoma.

CDR3 region: CASRGTSGGYEQYF. CDR3 nucleotides: TGTGCCAGCAGGGGGACTAGCGGGGGTTACGAGCAGTACTTC. The V call is TRBV6-5, the J call TRBJ2-7, with 14 bases fitting TRBD2. The CDR3 is 14 residues long. Germline CDR1 is MNHEY and CDR2 is SVGAGI. V lost 6 bases, J lost 4 bases, and 2 bases stayed unmatched.

This chain joins TRBV6-1 and TRBJ1-1; D is uncertain. This CDR3 contains 12 residues. Germline assignment: CDR1 MNHNS and CDR2 SASEGT. V lost 2 bases, J lost 4 bases, and 5 bases lay in between. CDR3 nucleotides: TGTGCCAGCAGTGAAAGAGGCACTGAAGCTTTCTTT. Amino acid sequence: CASSERGTEAFF.

This chain uses TRBV15 with TRBJ1-4, with D unclear. Trimming left V 0 bases short and J 4 bases short, with 9 bases between. The CDR3 totals 15 residues. CDR1 and CDR2 (germline): LNHNV, YYDKDF (reference sequence). CDR3 bases: TGTGCCACCAGCAGAGAGCGCAGGTATAATGAAAAACTGTTTTTT. It codes for CATSRERRYNEKLFF. The variable domain in full, completed from reference TRBV15 and TRBJ1-4, reads DAMVIQNPRYQVTQFGKPVTLSCSQTLNHNVMYWYQQKSSQAPKLLFHYYDKDFNNEADTPDNFQSRRPNTSFCFLDIRSPGLGDTAMYLCATSRERRYNEKLFFGSGTQLSVL.